The text below deals with one TCR beta chain. Its antigen is still unknown. The data were obtained in a study of immune evolution from preneoplasia to lung adenocarcinoma. Patients had resection in Japan or China between about 2014 and 2017. The V end was cut by 5 bases, the J end by 5 bases, with 15 bases between. The CDR3 loop spans 15 amino acids. CDR1 MDHEN and CDR2 SYDVKM come from the germline V gene. Using immunoSEQ multiplex PCR, the repertoire was profiled, and TCRdb retains in-frame clones only, with some absent. The sample lists around 4,100 clones; 65% to 80% were seen once. Study results and limitations: Top clone share appeared to fall from AAH through AIS, MIA, adenocarcinoma.

The sequence was collected from a person aged 55-80 years with lung adenocarcinoma. Sample: FFPE adjacent normal lung tissue. The chain combines TRBV28 with TRBJ1-4, with no clear D. The CDR3 nucleotides are TGTGCCAGCAGTCTATCGGCAGGAGGGAATGAAAAACTGTTTTTT. The encoded protein is CASSLSAGGNEKLFF. The entire variable domain, with the rest obtained from reference TRBV28 and TRBJ1-4, is as follows: DVKVTQSSRYLVKRTGEKVFLECVQDMDHENMFWYRQDPGLGLRLIYFSYDVKMKEKGDIPEGYSVSREKKERFSLILESASTNQTSMYLCASSLSAGGNEKLFFGSGTQLSVL.